This paragraph reports one T cell receptor (beta chain). The data belong to a study of blood T cell repertoires in COVID-19. The CDR3 sequence is 14 residues long. Trimming left V 7 bases short and J 0 bases short, with 14 bases between. Germline CDR1 is GTSNPN and CDR2 is SVGIG (reference sequence). This table comes from immunoSEQ multiplex PCR, and its TCRdb copy is limited to in-frame clones, with some not included. This sample has approximately 250,000 clones, with about four fifths found just once. The source of this sequence is a middle-aged man with acute or convalescent COVID-19. The chain couples TRBV30 to TRBJ2-3; D might be TRBD1 (5 bases). Sequenced material: peripheral blood. DNA of the CDR3: TGTGCCTTAGAACCGACAGAAAGCACAGATACGCAGTATTTT. Translation: CALEPTESTDTQYF.